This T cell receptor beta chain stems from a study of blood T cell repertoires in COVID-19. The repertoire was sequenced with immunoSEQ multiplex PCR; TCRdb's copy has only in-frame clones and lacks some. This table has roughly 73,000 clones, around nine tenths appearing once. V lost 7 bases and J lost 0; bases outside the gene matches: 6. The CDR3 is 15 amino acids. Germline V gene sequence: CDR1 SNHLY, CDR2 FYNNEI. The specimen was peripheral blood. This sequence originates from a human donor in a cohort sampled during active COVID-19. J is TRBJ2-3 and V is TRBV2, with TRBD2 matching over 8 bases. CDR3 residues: CASNIAGSSTDTQYF. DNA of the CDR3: TGTGCCAGCAACATAGCGGGATCTAGCACAGATACGCAGTATTTT.